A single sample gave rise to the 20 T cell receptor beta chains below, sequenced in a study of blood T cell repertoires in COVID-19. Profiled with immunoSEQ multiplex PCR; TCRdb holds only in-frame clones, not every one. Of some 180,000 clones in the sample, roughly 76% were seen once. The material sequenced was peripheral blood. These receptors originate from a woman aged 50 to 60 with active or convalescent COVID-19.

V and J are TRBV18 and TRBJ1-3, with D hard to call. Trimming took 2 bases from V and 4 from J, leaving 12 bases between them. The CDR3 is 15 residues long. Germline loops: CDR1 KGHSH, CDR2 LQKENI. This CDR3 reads CASSPVFPVGNTIYF. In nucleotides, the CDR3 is TGTGCCAGCTCACCAGTCTTCCCAGTCGGAAACACCATATATTTT.

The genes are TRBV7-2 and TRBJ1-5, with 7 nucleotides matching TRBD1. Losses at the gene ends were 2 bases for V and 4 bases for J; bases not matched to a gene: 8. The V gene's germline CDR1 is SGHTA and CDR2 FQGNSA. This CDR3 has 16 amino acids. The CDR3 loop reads CASSLWGRGENQPQHF. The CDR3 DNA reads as TGTGCCAGCAGCTTATGGGGCAGGGGGGAGAATCAGCCCCAGCATTTT. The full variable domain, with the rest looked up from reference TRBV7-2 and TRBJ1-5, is GAGVSQSPSNKVTEKGKDVELRCDPISGHTALYWYRQSLGQGLEFLIYFQGNSAPDKSGLPSDRFSAERTGGSVSTLTIQRTQQEDSAVYLCASSLWGRGENQPQHFGDGTRLSIL.

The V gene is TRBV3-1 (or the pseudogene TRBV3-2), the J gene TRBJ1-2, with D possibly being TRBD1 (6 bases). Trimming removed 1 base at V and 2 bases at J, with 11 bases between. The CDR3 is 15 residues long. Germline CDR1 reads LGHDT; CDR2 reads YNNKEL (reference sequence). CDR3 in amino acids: CASSQAAQGNYGYTF. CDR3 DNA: TGTGCCAGCAGCCAAGCGGCACAGGGCAACTATGGCTACACCTTC.

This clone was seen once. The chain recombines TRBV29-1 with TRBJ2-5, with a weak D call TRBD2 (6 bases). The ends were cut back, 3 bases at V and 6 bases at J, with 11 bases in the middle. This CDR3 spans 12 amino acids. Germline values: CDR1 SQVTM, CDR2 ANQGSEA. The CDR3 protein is CSVEEGGKTQYF. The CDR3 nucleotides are TGCAGCGTTGAGGAGGGAGGAAAGACCCAGTACTTC.

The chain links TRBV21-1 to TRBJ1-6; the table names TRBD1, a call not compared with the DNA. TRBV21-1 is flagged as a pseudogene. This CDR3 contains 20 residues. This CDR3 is CASSFRDRGHFGSYNSPLHF. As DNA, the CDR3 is TGTGCCAGCAGCTTCCGGGACAGGGGGCATTTCGGCTCCTATAATTCACCCCTCCACTTT.

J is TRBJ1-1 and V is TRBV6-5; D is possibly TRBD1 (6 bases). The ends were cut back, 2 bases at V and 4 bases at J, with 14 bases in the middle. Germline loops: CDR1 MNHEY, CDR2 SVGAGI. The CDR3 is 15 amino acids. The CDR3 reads CASSYAQGVGTEAFF. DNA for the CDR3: TGTGCCAGCAGTTACGCACAGGGTGTCGGCACTGAAGCTTTCTTT.

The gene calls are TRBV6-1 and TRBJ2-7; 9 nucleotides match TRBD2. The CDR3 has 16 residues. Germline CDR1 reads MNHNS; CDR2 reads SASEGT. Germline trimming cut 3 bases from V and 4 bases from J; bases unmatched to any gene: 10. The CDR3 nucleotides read TGTGCCAGCAGTGATCCCGCCGGGACTAGCATATACGAGCAGTACTTC. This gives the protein CASSDPAGTSIYEQYF.

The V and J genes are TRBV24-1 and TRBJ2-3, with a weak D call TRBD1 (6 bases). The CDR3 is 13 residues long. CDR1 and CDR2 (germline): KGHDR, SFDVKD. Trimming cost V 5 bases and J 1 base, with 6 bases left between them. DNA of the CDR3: TGTGCCACCAGTGCAGGGGGCACAGATACGCAGTATTTT. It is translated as CATSAGGTDTQYF.

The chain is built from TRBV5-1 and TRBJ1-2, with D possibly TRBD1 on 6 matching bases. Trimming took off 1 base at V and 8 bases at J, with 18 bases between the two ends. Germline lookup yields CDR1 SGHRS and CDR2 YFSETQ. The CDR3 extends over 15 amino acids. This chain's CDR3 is CASSLIPGELDGYTF. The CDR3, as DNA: TGCGCCAGCAGCTTGATTCCAGGGGAGTTGGACGGCTACACCTTC. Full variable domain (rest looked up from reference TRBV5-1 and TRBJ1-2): KAGVTQTPRYLIKTRGQQVTLSCSPISGHRSVSWYQQTPGQGLQFLFEYFSETQRNKGNFPGRFSGRQFSNSRSEMNVSTLELGDSALYLCASSLIPGELDGYTFGSGTRLTVV.

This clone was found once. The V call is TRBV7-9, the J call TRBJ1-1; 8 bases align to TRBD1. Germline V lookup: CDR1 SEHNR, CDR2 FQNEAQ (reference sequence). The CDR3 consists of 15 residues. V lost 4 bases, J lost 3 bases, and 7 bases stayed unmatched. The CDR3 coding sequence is TGTGCCAGCAGCTCTGGACAGGGCGTTTACACTGAAGCTTTCTTT. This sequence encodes CASSSGQGVYTEAFF.

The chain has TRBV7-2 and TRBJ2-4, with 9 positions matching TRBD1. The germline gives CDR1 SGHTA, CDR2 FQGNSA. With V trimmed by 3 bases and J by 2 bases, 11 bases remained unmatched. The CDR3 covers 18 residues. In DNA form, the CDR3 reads TGTGCCAGCAGCTTCGGGACAGGGATGAGCGGGCCCAAAAACATTCAGTACTTC. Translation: CASSFGTGMSGPKNIQYF. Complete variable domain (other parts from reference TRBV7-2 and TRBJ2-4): GAGVSQSPSNKVTEKGKDVELRCDPISGHTALYWYRQSLGQGLEFLIYFQGNSAPDKSGLPSDRFSAERTGGSVSTLTIQRTQQEDSAVYLCASSFGTGMSGPKNIQYFGAGTRLSVL.

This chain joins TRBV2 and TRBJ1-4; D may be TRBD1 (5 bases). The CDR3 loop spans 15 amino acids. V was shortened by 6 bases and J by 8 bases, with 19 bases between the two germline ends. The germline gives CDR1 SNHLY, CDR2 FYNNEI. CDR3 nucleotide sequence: TGTGCCAGCAGGGGAGGGACTCTCACGGGCGAAAAACTGTTTTTT. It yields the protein CASRGGTLTGEKLFF.

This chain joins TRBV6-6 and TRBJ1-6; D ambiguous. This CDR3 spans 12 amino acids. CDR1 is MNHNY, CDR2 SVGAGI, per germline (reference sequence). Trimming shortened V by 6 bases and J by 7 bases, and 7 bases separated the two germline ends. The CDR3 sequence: CASRSLNSPLHF. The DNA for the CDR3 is TGTGCCAGCAGGTCCTTGAATTCACCCCTCCACTTT.

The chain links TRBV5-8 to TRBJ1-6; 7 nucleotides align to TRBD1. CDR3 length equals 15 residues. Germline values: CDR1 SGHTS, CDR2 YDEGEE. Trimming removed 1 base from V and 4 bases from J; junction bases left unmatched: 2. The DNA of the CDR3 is TGTGCCAGCAGCTTGCGACAGGGTTATAATTCACCCCTCCACTTT. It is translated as CASSLRQGYNSPLHF.

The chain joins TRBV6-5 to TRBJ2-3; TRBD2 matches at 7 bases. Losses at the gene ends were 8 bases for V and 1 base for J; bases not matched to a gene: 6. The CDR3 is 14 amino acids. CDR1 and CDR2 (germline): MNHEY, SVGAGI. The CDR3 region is CASGGGRRTDTQYF. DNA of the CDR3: TGTGCCAGCGGGGGGGGACGTCGCACAGATACGCAGTATTTT.

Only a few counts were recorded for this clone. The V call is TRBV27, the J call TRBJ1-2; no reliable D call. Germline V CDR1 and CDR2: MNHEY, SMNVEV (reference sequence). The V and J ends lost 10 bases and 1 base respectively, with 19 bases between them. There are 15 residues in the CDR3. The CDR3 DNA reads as TGTGCCACCTATCAAATACGGGGTAGTAACTATGGCTACACCTTC. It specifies CATYQIRGSNYGYTF.

In DNA, the CDR3 is TGTGCCAGCAGCTTCCCTAGCGGGAAAGAGAGGAGCACAGATACGCAGTATTTT. It codes for CASSFPSGKERSTDTQYF. The chain links TRBV11-2 to TRBJ2-3; TRBD2 aligns across 9 bases. The CDR3 sequence is 18 residues long. V lost 3 bases, J lost 0 bases, and 10 bases stayed unmatched. The germline V gene encodes CDR1 SGHAT and CDR2 FQNNGV.

The CDR3: CASKRDSNYGYTF. In DNA, the CDR3 is TGTGCCAGCAAGAGGGACTCCAACTATGGCTACACCTTC. This chain connects TRBV2 to TRBJ1-2; tentatively, D is TRBD1 (5 bases). This CDR3 comprises 13 residues. Trimming left V 7 bases short and J 2 bases short, with 11 bases between. Germline V gene data show CDR1 as SNHLY and CDR2 as FYNNEI.

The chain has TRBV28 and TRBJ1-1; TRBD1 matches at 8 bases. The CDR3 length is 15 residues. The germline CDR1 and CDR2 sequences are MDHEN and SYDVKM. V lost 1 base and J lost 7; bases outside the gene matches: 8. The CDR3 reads CASSLSVRTGLEAFF. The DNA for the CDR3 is TGTGCCAGCAGTTTATCGGTTCGGACAGGGCTTGAAGCTTTCTTT.

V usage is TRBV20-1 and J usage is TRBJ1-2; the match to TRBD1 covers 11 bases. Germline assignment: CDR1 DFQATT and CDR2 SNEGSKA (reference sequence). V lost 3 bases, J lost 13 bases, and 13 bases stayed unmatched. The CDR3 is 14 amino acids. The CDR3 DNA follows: TGCAGTGCTAGTCTGTCCCGGACAGGGGGCGATCCCACCTTC. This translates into CSASLSRTGGDPTF.